What follows are 4 T cell receptor beta chains derived from one specimen sequenced in a study of a mutant IDH1 vaccine in newly diagnosed glioma. The assay was immunoSEQ multiplex PCR, and TCRdb's table has in-frame clones only and misses some. The table shows roughly 70,000 clones, with just over 85% occurring only once. Time point defined: baseline, week 1 (first vaccination visit). The treatment: pre-vaccination baseline after standard-of-care therapy. The sequences come from PBMCs, collected from a glioma patient treated with radiotherapy, temozolomide or both. Receptor source: a man aged 25 to 45 with glioma.

The chain is built from TRBV18 and TRBJ1-3, with no clear D. The germline CDR1 and CDR2 sequences are KGHSH and LQKENI. There are 17 residues in the CDR3. Deletions cut 0 bases from V and 4 bases from J, with 16 bases between. The CDR3, as DNA: TGTGCCAGCTCACCACCCCGGTTTTCACAGATCGGAAACACCATATATTTT. This codes for CASSPPRFSQIGNTIYF.

The chain couples TRBV5-8 to TRBJ1-1, with TRBD1 matching over 8 bases. In germline, CDR1 is SGHTS, CDR2 YDEGEE. The length of the CDR3 is 15 residues. V shed 7 bases, J shed 0 bases, and the junction held 8 bases outside the gene matches. The CDR3 spells CASYRDRLMNTEAFF. CDR3 nucleotides: TGTGCCAGCTACCGGGACAGGCTTATGAACACTGAAGCTTTCTTT.

This rearrangement joins TRBV4-2 to TRBJ2-4, with D perhaps matching TRBD1 or TRBD2 (5 bases each). Germline V gene sequence: CDR1 LGHNA, CDR2 YNFKEQ. V dropped 3 bases and J dropped 3 bases, with 12 bases sitting between them. CDR3 length: 15 residues. As DNA, the CDR3 is TGTGCCAGCAGCCAGAGGGGCCAATTCAAAAACATTCAGTACTTC. It is translated as CASSQRGQFKNIQYF.

This chain connects TRBV5-6 to TRBJ2-1; D is perhaps TRBD1 or TRBD2 (7 bases each). This CDR3 has 18 residues. V dropped 0 bases and J dropped 7 bases, with 23 bases sitting between them. The V gene's germline CDR1 is SGHDT and CDR2 YYEEEE. DNA of the CDR3: TGTGCCAGCAGCTTGGGAGGACAGGTTCATATGGGGGGGAATGAGCAGTTCTTC. It specifies CASSLGGQVHMGGNEQFF.